These 10 T cell receptor beta chains originate from one sample sequenced in a study of response to subunit inactivated influenza vaccine. TCRdb re-derived calls from the RT-PCR reads in MiXCR, one entry per CDR3 protein. The repertoire holds about 520,000 distinct CDR3 sequences, with 25% as singletons. Specimen: CD4+ T cells sorted from PBMCs, collected roughly 5 days after vaccination. These receptors came from a man between 50 and 59 years old who received an inactivated influenza vaccine.

V is TRBV20-1 and J is TRBJ2-5; the match to TRBD2 covers 11 bases. Trimming cost V 4 bases and J 2 bases; bases outside gene matches: 3. Germline lookup yields CDR1 DFQATT and CDR2 SNEGSKA (reference sequence). The CDR3 runs to 14 residues. The DNA for the CDR3 is TGCAGTGCTACCAGGACTAGCGGGCAAGAGACCCAGTACTTC. Translating it yields CSATRTSGQETQYF.

This clonotype came up a few times. The V and J genes are TRBV5-5 and TRBJ2-1, with a possible D match to TRBD2 (6 bases). The CDR3 is 12 amino acids. CDR1 and CDR2 from the germline V gene are SGHKS and YYEKEE (reference sequence). V was shortened by 4 bases and J by 7 bases, with 9 bases between the two germline ends. CDR3 sequence: CASSPRENEQFF. CDR3 nucleotide sequence: TGTGCCAGCAGCCCCCGGGAGAATGAGCAGTTCTTC.

J is TRBJ2-7 and V is TRBV20-1; TRBD1 matches 11 bases. The V and J ends lost 6 bases and 4 bases, in that order; junction bases with no gene match: 8. Germline-derived CDR1 and CDR2 are DFQATT and SNEGSKA (reference sequence). This CDR3 has 14 residues. CDR3 in DNA: TGCAGTGCCGTCCGGGACAGGGGGGCGTACGAGCAGTACTTC. Protein product: CSAVRDRGAYEQYF.

The rearrangement joins TRBV2 to TRBJ2-1, with TRBD1 identical over 9 bases. From germline, CDR1 is SNHLY and CDR2 FYNNEI. The length of the CDR3 is 15 residues. Unmatched junction bases numbered 6, after V lost 7 bases and J lost 2 bases. The DNA of the CDR3 is TGTGCCAGCACCTCGGACAGGGGAGCCTACAATGAGCAGTTCTTC. It translates to CASTSDRGAYNEQFF.

This clonotype was seen only a few times. The rearrangement links TRBV7-6 to TRBJ2-3; possibly TRBD1 or TRBD2 for D (5 bases each). V lost 0 bases, J lost 7 bases, and 14 bases lay in between. This CDR3 contains 15 residues. From germline, CDR1 is SGHVS and CDR2 FNYEAQ. This chain's CDR3 is CASSLAWGPGNTQYF. In DNA, the CDR3 is TGTGCCAGCAGCTTAGCCTGGGGACCCGGGAATACGCAGTATTTT.

This clonotype came up a few times. V gene TRBV27 combines with J gene TRBJ2-7; D gene ambiguous. CDR1 and CDR2 (germline): MNHEY, SMNVEV (reference sequence). V shed 4 bases and J shed 2 bases, with 9 bases lying between them. This CDR3 has 13 amino acids. The CDR3 bases are TGTGCCAGCAGTTCGGACCGAGCCTACGAGCAGTACTTC. Protein sequence: CASSSDRAYEQYF.

Worth noting for this clonotype: A read error is likely, as this CDR3 ends without the conserved phenylalanine or tryptophan. This rearrangement joins TRBV5-1 to TRBJ2-5; 10 bases align to TRBD2. This CDR3 region has 16 residues. Unmatched junction bases numbered 7, after V lost 4 bases and J lost 1 base. Germline V gene lookup returns CDR1 SGHRS and CDR2 YFSETQ. This CDR3 reads CASSLRIAGGQETQYL. CDR3 sequence (DNA): TGCGCCAGCAGCCTTAGAATAGCGGGAGGCCAAGAGACCCAGTACTTA.

V is TRBV6-2 or TRBV6-3 and J is TRBJ2-1; D unresolved. Germline CDR1 is MNHEY and CDR2 is SVGEGT. V shed 2 bases and J shed 9 bases, with 11 bases lying between them. The CDR3 consists of 13 residues. CDR3: CASSYPTSSEQFF. Written as DNA, the CDR3 is TGTGCCAGCAGTTACCCTACTTCGAGTGAGCAGTTCTTC.

The chain has TRBV25-1 and TRBJ2-3, with TRBD1 matching 8 bases. The germline V gene encodes CDR1 MGHDK and CDR2 SYGVNS. The CDR3 is 16 amino acids. V dropped 3 bases and J dropped 1; count of bases not matched to a gene: 6. Here the CDR3 reads CASSDLRGRGTDTQYF. In DNA form, the CDR3 reads TGTGCCAGCAGTGATCTCAGGGGGCGAGGCACAGATACGCAGTATTTT. The complete variable domain, with remaining parts taken from reference TRBV25-1 and TRBJ2-3, reads EADIYQTPRYLVIGTGKKITLECSQTMGHDKMYWYQQDPGMELHLIHYSYGVNSTEKGDLSSESTVSRIRTEHFPLTLESARPSHTSQYLCASSDLRGRGTDTQYFGPGTRLTVL.

This chain connects TRBV6-5 to TRBJ2-1; D perhaps matches TRBD2 (6 bases). Germline V lookup: CDR1 MNHEY, CDR2 SVGAGI. Trimming removed 0 bases from V and 6 bases from J, with 9 bases in between. This CDR3 spans 14 amino acids. The chain's CDR3 is CASSYSDGSNEQFF. The CDR3 coding sequence is TGTGCCAGCAGTTACTCGGACGGGAGCAATGAGCAGTTCTTC.